This is a list of T cell receptor beta chains from one sample in a study of blood T cell repertoires in COVID-19. Assay: immunoSEQ multiplex PCR; the TCRdb copy retains only in-frame clones and omits some. In the table there are around 140,000 clones, roughly 84% of which are singletons. Sequenced material: peripheral blood. The receptors were gathered from a man in his sixties with acute or convalescent COVID-19. Each CDR3 is given with its conserved first and last residue. Each record gives: J gene, clone size, V gene, D gene, CDR3 protein, CDR3 DNA. A D gene is named only where the DNA matches it firmly. Clone size is not always given. Where it is, it says once, few, many or a class for expanded clones.

j_call: TRBJ2-2; clone_size: -; v_call: TRBV29-1; d_call: TRBD2; cdr3_aa: CSGTSGRTGELFF; cdr3_nt: TGCAGCGGGACTAGCGGGAGGACCGGGGAGCTGTTTTTT
j_call: TRBJ1-2; clone_size: -; v_call: TRBV2; d_call: TRBD1; cdr3_aa: CASSGAPTGMGYTF; cdr3_nt: TGTGCCAGCAGTGGAGCCCCGACAGGGATGGGCTACACCTTC
j_call: TRBJ2-5; clone_size: few; v_call: TRBV24-1; d_call: -; cdr3_aa: CATSDLPGSVTRETQYF; cdr3_nt: TGTGCCACCAGTGATTTGCCTGGGTCCGTTACTAGGGAGACCCAGTACTTC
j_call: TRBJ2-2; clone_size: few; v_call: TRBV5-1; d_call: TRBD1; cdr3_aa: CASSFGDRNTGELFF; cdr3_nt: TGCGCCAGCAGCTTTGGGGACAGGAACACCGGGGAGCTGTTTTTT
j_call: TRBJ2-5; clone_size: -; v_call: TRBV2; d_call: -; cdr3_aa: CASRAAAQETQYF; cdr3_nt: TGTGCCAGCAGGGCAGCGGCTCAAGAGACCCAGTACTTC
j_call: TRBJ1-5; clone_size: -; v_call: TRBV9; d_call: TRBD1; cdr3_aa: CASSRGTGRNQPQHF; cdr3_nt: TGTGCCAGCAGCAGGGGGACAGGGCGAAATCAGCCCCAGCATTTT
j_call: TRBJ2-7; clone_size: -; v_call: TRBV7-9; d_call: TRBD2; cdr3_aa: CASSPPRDSGSSYEQYF; cdr3_nt: TGTGCCAGCAGCCCCCCCCGCGATAGCGGGAGCTCCTACGAGCAGTACTTC
j_call: TRBJ2-7; clone_size: few; v_call: TRBV6-5; d_call: TRBD1; cdr3_aa: CASRTGWSYEQYF; cdr3_nt: TGTGCCAGCAGGACAGGGTGGTCCTACGAGCAGTACTTC
j_call: TRBJ1-4; clone_size: -; v_call: TRBV4-1; d_call: -; cdr3_aa: CASSQATGFTNEKLFF; cdr3_nt: TGCGCCAGCAGCCAAGCAACAGGGTTTACTAATGAAAAACTGTTTTTT
j_call: TRBJ1-3; clone_size: -; v_call: TRBV30; d_call: TRBD1; cdr3_aa: CAYSQGSGNTIYF; cdr3_nt: TGTGCCTACTCACAGGGGTCTGGAAACACCATATATTTT
j_call: TRBJ1-5; clone_size: -; v_call: TRBV19; d_call: -; cdr3_aa: CASSIAVNQPQHF; cdr3_nt: TGTGCCAGTAGTATAGCAGTGAATCAGCCCCAGCATTTT
j_call: TRBJ2-1; clone_size: -; v_call: TRBV9; d_call: TRBD2; cdr3_aa: CASSIPPGLVDHEQFF; cdr3_nt: TGTGCCAGCAGCATCCCACCGGGACTAGTTGATCATGAGCAGTTCTTC
j_call: TRBJ1-1; clone_size: -; v_call: TRBV6-2/TRBV6-3; d_call: -; cdr3_aa: CASSYSRGTEAFF; cdr3_nt: TGTGCCAGCAGTTACTCTCGGGGCACTGAAGCTTTCTTT
j_call: TRBJ2-1; clone_size: -; v_call: TRBV3-1/TRBV3-2; d_call: -; cdr3_aa: CASSQDGTRHNEQFF; cdr3_nt: TGTGCCAGCAGCCAAGATGGGACAAGGCACAATGAGCAGTTCTTC
j_call: TRBJ2-2; clone_size: once; v_call: TRBV11-2; d_call: -; cdr3_aa: CASSLDRVAGELFF; cdr3_nt: TGTGCCAGCAGCTTAGACAGGGTAGCCGGGGAGCTGTTTTTT
j_call: TRBJ1-2; clone_size: -; v_call: TRBV6-2/TRBV6-3; d_call: -; cdr3_aa: CASSFPGQLYGYTF; cdr3_nt: TGTGCCAGCAGTTTCCCCGGACAGCTCTATGGCTACACCTTC
j_call: TRBJ2-1; clone_size: -; v_call: TRBV2; d_call: TRBD1; cdr3_aa: CASTMTGGAYNEQFF; cdr3_nt: TGTGCCAGCACCATGACAGGGGGCGCTTACAATGAGCAGTTCTTC
j_call: TRBJ1-1; clone_size: -; v_call: TRBV25-1; d_call: -; cdr3_aa: CASSPGKKAEAFF; cdr3_nt: TGTGCCAGCAGCCCGGGGAAGAAGGCTGAAGCTTTCTTT
j_call: TRBJ1-1; clone_size: -; v_call: TRBV29-1; d_call: TRBD1; cdr3_aa: CSVVDTGTGRMNTEAFF; cdr3_nt: TGCAGCGTTGTGGATACCGGGACAGGGCGCATGAACACTGAAGCTTTCTTT
j_call: TRBJ1-1; clone_size: once; v_call: TRBV27; d_call: -; cdr3_aa: CASSLRGENTEAFF; cdr3_nt: TGTGCCAGCAGTTTGCGGGGGGAGAACACTGAAGCTTTCTTT
j_call: TRBJ1-1; clone_size: -; v_call: TRBV5-1; d_call: -; cdr3_aa: CASSSLGGNTEAFF; cdr3_nt: TGCGCCAGCAGCTCCCTTGGCGGGAACACTGAAGCTTTCTTT
j_call: TRBJ2-1; clone_size: -; v_call: TRBV2; d_call: TRBD1; cdr3_aa: CASREDRVGEQFF; cdr3_nt: TGTGCCAGCAGAGAGGACAGGGTAGGTGAGCAGTTCTTC
j_call: TRBJ1-1; clone_size: -; v_call: TRBV5-1; d_call: -; cdr3_aa: CASSLAGLYEAFF; cdr3_nt: TGCGCCAGCAGCTTGGCCGGACTGTACGAAGCTTTCTTT
j_call: TRBJ2-1; clone_size: -; v_call: TRBV9; d_call: -; cdr3_aa: CASSGGGGTGNEQFF; cdr3_nt: TGTGCCAGCAGCGGAGGCGGCGGGACGGGAAATGAGCAGTTCTTC
j_call: TRBJ2-5; clone_size: -; v_call: TRBV14; d_call: -; cdr3_aa: CASSQEMGPQETQYF; cdr3_nt: TGTGCCAGCAGCCAAGAAATGGGGCCTCAAGAGACCCAGTACTTC
j_call: TRBJ2-2; clone_size: -; v_call: TRBV30; d_call: TRBD2; cdr3_aa: CAWKRRGGLNSAGELFF; cdr3_nt: TGTGCCTGGAAACGCCGGGGGGGCCTTAACAGCGCCGGGGAGCTGTTTTTT
j_call: TRBJ2-3; clone_size: once; v_call: TRBV9; d_call: TRBD1; cdr3_aa: CASSAQPLGTGKTDTQYF; cdr3_nt: TGTGCCAGCAGCGCTCAACCCCTCGGGACAGGGAAAACAGATACGCAGTATTTT
j_call: TRBJ2-1; clone_size: -; v_call: TRBV19; d_call: TRBD2; cdr3_aa: CASSRTSGGPLYNEQFF; cdr3_nt: TGTGCCAGTTCACGGACTAGCGGGGGGCCTCTCTACAATGAGCAGTTCTTC
j_call: TRBJ2-7; clone_size: -; v_call: TRBV12-3/TRBV12-4; d_call: -; cdr3_aa: CASSLGSAYEQYF; cdr3_nt: TGTGCCAGCAGTTTAGGCAGTGCCTACGAGCAGTACTTC
j_call: TRBJ2-1; clone_size: few; v_call: TRBV19; d_call: TRBD1; cdr3_aa: CASSTLLTGIDEQFF; cdr3_nt: TGTGCCAGTAGTACCCTCCTGACAGGGATTGATGAGCAGTTCTTC
j_call: TRBJ1-4; clone_size: -; v_call: TRBV27; d_call: -; cdr3_aa: CASSHNEKLFF; cdr3_nt: TGTGCCAGCAGTCATAATGAAAAACTGTTTTTT
j_call: TRBJ1-3; clone_size: -; v_call: TRBV5-1; d_call: -; cdr3_aa: CASSLETGAGNGNTIYF; cdr3_nt: TGCGCCAGCAGCTTGGAAACGGGAGCAGGGAATGGAAACACCATATATTTT
j_call: TRBJ2-7; clone_size: -; v_call: TRBV9; d_call: TRBD2; cdr3_aa: CASSVGASGAYEQYF; cdr3_nt: TGTGCCAGCAGCGTAGGGGCTAGCGGGGCCTACGAGCAGTACTTC
j_call: TRBJ2-1; clone_size: -; v_call: TRBV5-1; d_call: TRBD2; cdr3_aa: CASSLGLAGVHEQFF; cdr3_nt: TGCGCCAGCAGCTTGGGACTAGCGGGAGTCCATGAGCAGTTCTTC
j_call: TRBJ2-2; clone_size: -; v_call: TRBV6-5; d_call: -; cdr3_aa: CASRDSGSTGELFF; cdr3_nt: TGTGCCAGCAGGGATTCAGGGTCCACCGGGGAGCTGTTTTTT
j_call: TRBJ1-1; clone_size: -; v_call: TRBV5-1; d_call: -; cdr3_aa: CASSSTTGFGAFF; cdr3_nt: TGCGCCAGCAGCTCTACCACAGGGTTCGGGGCTTTCTTT
j_call: TRBJ2-7; clone_size: once; v_call: TRBV6-2/TRBV6-3; d_call: TRBD2; cdr3_aa: CASSTGLASHEQYF; cdr3_nt: TGTGCCAGCAGTACCGGACTAGCGAGTCACGAGCAGTACTTC
j_call: TRBJ1-2; clone_size: -; v_call: TRBV30; d_call: -; cdr3_aa: CAWSFSYGYTF; cdr3_nt: TGTGCCTGGAGTTTCAGCTATGGCTACACCTTC